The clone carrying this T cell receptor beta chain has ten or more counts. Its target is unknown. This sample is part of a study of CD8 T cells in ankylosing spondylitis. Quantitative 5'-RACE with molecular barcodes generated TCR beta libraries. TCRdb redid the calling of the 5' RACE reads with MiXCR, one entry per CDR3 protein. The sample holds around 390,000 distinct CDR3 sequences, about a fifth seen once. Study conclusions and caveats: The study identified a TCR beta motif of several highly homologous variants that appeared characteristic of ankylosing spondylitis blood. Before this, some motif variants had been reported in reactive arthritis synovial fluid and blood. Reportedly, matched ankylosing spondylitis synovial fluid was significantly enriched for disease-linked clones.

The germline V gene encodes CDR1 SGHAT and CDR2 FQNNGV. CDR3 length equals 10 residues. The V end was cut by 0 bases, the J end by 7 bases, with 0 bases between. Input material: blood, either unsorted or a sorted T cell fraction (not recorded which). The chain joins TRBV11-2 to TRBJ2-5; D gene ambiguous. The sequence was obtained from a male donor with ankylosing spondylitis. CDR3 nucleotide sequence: TGTGCCAGCAGCTTAGAGACCCAGTACTTC. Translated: CASSLETQYF.